Listed here are 22 T cell receptor beta chains from one sample, sequenced in a study of blood T cell repertoires in COVID-19. Only in-frame clones appear in the TCRdb table, and some are missing; sequencing was by immunoSEQ multiplex PCR. Of about 140,000 clones in the sample, roughly 73% were seen once. Sequenced material: peripheral blood. The receptors were sampled from a woman between 50 and 59 years old with active or convalescent COVID-19.

The chain employs TRBV29-1 and TRBJ2-1, with TRBD2 as a possible D gene (6 bases). The CDR3 has 12 residues. V shed 6 bases and J shed 7 bases, with 13 bases lying between them. Germline CDR1 reads SQVTM; CDR2 reads ANQGSEA. The CDR3 reads CSVTGVGNEQFF. The DNA of the CDR3 is TGCAGCGTCACGGGAGTTGGAAATGAGCAGTTCTTC.

The chain is built from TRBV19 and TRBJ1-2; D call uncertain. Germline lookup yields CDR1 LNHDA and CDR2 SQIVND (reference sequence). The V and J ends lost 3 bases and 2 bases respectively, with 16 bases between them. The CDR3 has 16 amino acids. CDR3 nucleotides: TGTGCCAGTAGTATTCAGGTGGGCCGACCCAACTATGGCTACACCTTC. Amino acid sequence: CASSIQVGRPNYGYTF.

The chain couples TRBV5-1 to TRBJ1-1; TRBD1 matches at 7 bases. This CDR3 comprises 12 residues. CDR1 is SGHRS and CDR2 is YFSETQ in the germline V gene. The V segment lost 4 bases and the J segment 8 bases; nucleotides outside the gene matches: 5. CDR3 bases: TGCGCCAGCAGCGGAGGGACAGAAGAAGCTTTCTTT. Amino acids: CASSGGTEEAFF.

The gene calls are TRBV7-8 and TRBJ1-2; no clear D. The CDR3 sequence is 12 residues long. Trimming stripped 5 bases from V and 7 bases from J, with 11 bases between. Germline V gene lookup returns CDR1 SGHVS and CDR2 FQNEAQ. CDR3 sequence: CASSRGRGGYTF. CDR3 sequence (DNA): TGTGCCAGCAGCCGAGGTCGGGGTGGCTACACCTTC.

This rearrangement joins TRBV27 to TRBJ1-1, with D hard to call. Between the trimmed V and J ends, which lost 3 bases and 1 base, there was a span of 6 bases. Germline values: CDR1 MNHEY, CDR2 SMNVEV (reference sequence). The CDR3 is made up of 13 amino acids. The CDR3 coding sequence is TGTGCCAGCAGTTTCAGTCCGAACACTGAAGCTTTCTTT. The encoded protein is CASSFSPNTEAFF.

This clone was observed a handful of times. This chain joins TRBV11-2 and TRBJ1-1; D ambiguous. V shed 2 bases and J shed 9 bases, with 19 bases lying between them. CDR1 SGHAT and CDR2 FQNNGV come from the germline V gene. The CDR3 has 15 residues. The CDR3 protein is CASSLSGRSGSQAFF. The CDR3 nucleotides are TGTGCCAGCAGCTTATCAGGCAGGTCGGGAAGTCAAGCTTTCTTT.

The chain combines TRBV29-1 with TRBJ2-3; TRBD1 is a possible D gene (5 bases). From germline, CDR1 is SQVTM and CDR2 ANQGSEA. V was pared by 7 bases and J by 9 bases, with 17 bases between. CDR3 length equals 12 residues. The CDR3 is CSASQVAGTQYF. The CDR3 DNA reads TGCAGCGCTTCCCAGGTGGCAGGGACGCAGTATTTT.

As DNA, the CDR3 is TGTGCTAGCTTAGTAGCAGATACGCAGTATTTT. As protein: CASLVADTQYF. V is TRBV7-7 and J is TRBJ2-3; D is uncertain. From germline, CDR1 is SSHAT and CDR2 FNYEAQ (reference sequence). The CDR3 length is 11 residues. Based on the CDR3 plus reference TRBV7-7 and TRBJ2-3, the full variable domain is GAGVSQSPRYKVTKRGQDVTLRCDPISSHATLYWYQQALGQGPEFLTYFNYEAQPDKSGLPSDRFSAERPEGSISTLTIQRTEQRDSAMYRCASLVADTQYFGPGTRLTVL.

In its sample, this clone was seen once. V is TRBV28 and J is TRBJ2-1; the D gene is possibly TRBD2 (6 bases). The germline V gene has CDR1 MDHEN and CDR2 SYDVKM. The CDR3 is 17 amino acids. Trimming pared 6 bases from V and 2 bases from J, leaving 20 bases between. CDR3 nucleotides: TGTGCCAGCAGCCGTCCCGGGACTTCCGGACCCTACAATGAGCAGTTCTTC. The encoded protein is CASSRPGTSGPYNEQFF.

The chain is built from TRBV7-2 and TRBJ2-2, with 10 bases identical to TRBD2. With 4 bases clipped from V and 0 bases from J, the junction kept 11 bases outside the gene matches. Germline CDR1 is SGHTA and CDR2 is FQGNSA. CDR3 length: 19 amino acids. In nucleotides, the CDR3 is TGTGCCAGCAGCTCTCTAGCGGGGGCTTTCCTCGCGAACACCGGGGAGCTGTTTTTT. Amino acids: CASSSLAGAFLANTGELFF.

V usage is TRBV6-5 and J usage is TRBJ1-1; 9 positions agree with TRBD1. Per the germline V gene, CDR1 is MNHEY and CDR2 is SVGAGI. This CDR3 region has 13 residues. V lost 6 bases and J lost 6; bases outside the gene matches: 5. CDR3 nucleotide sequence: TGTGCCAGCAGGGGACAGGGCGGGGCTGAAGCTTTCTTT. This gives the protein CASRGQGGAEAFF.

V is TRBV10-2 and J is TRBJ2-4; TRBD1 matches 11 bases. Germline CDR1 is WSHSY and CDR2 is SAAADI. The CDR3 runs to 14 residues. V trimming: 4 bases; J trimming: 5 bases; junction bases outside the gene matches: 1. The chain's CDR3 is CASSGGQGENIQYF. In DNA, the CDR3 is TGCGCCAGCAGTGGGGGACAGGGGGAAAACATTCAGTACTTC.

The V and J genes are TRBV5-6 and TRBJ1-4; 11 bases map to TRBD1. The ends lost 0 bases at V and 4 bases at J; junction bases unmatched: 8. This CDR3 is built from 18 residues. Germline CDR1 SGHDT, CDR2 YYEEEE. The CDR3, as DNA: TGTGCCAGCAGCTTGGCTCTGGACAGGGGGCTTGTTAATGAAAAACTGTTTTTT. Translating gives CASSLALDRGLVNEKLFF.

This clone was seen a handful of times. The J gene is TRBJ2-7, the V gene TRBV11-1; TRBD1 agrees at 9 bases. The CDR3 sequence is 15 residues long. Germline CDR1 and CDR2: SGHAT and FQDESV (reference sequence). J lost 0 bases, V lost 6 bases, and 6 bases had no gene match. DNA of the CDR3: TGTGCCAGCAGTTCAGGACAGGGGTACTCCTACGAGCAGTACTTC. It encodes CASSSGQGYSYEQYF.

The chain carries TRBV6-1 and TRBJ2-1, with TRBD1 matching over 9 bases. This CDR3 comprises 14 residues. V lost 6 bases to trimming and J lost 7 bases; unmatched junction nucleotides: 7. Germline V gene lookup returns CDR1 MNHNS and CDR2 SASEGT. CDR3 DNA sequence: TGTGCCAGCAGCCCCAAGACAGGGGGGAATGAGCAGTTCTTC. Encoded protein: CASSPKTGGNEQFF.

This chain uses TRBV19 with TRBJ2-5; 8 bases align to TRBD2. This CDR3 is built from 15 residues. The germline V gene has CDR1 LNHDA and CDR2 SQIVND (reference sequence). Losses at the gene ends were 7 bases for V and 0 bases for J; bases not matched to a gene: 7. Here the CDR3 DNA reads TGTGCCAGTACCCCGACTAGCGTGTACCAAGAGACCCAGTACTTC. Protein product: CASTPTSVYQETQYF.

This clone was found a few times. V is TRBV18 and J is TRBJ1-4; D gene uncertain. The germline V gene encodes CDR1 KGHSH and CDR2 LQKENI. V gave up 1 base and J gave up 5 bases, with 8 bases separating them. The CDR3 loop spans 14 amino acids. The DNA of the CDR3 is TGTGCCAGCTCACCACGACTGAGAAATGAAAAACTGTTTTTT. As protein: CASSPRLRNEKLFF.

V is TRBV10-3 and J is TRBJ1-4, with 7 bases identical to TRBD1. This CDR3 is 12 amino acids long. Looked up from germline, CDR1 is ENHRY and CDR2 is SYGVKD. V dropped 6 bases and J dropped 6; count of bases not matched to a gene: 1. DNA for the CDR3: TGTGCCATCAGCGGACAGGATGAAAAACTGTTTTTT. Protein: CAISGQDEKLFF.

This clone was seen a single time. The rearrangement uses TRBV3-1 (or the pseudogene TRBV3-2) and TRBJ2-1, with 8 bases that match TRBD2. Trimming at V came to 4 bases and at J to 8 bases, leaving 10 bases not matched to a gene. This CDR3 contains 15 residues. Germline loops: CDR1 LGHDT, CDR2 YNNKEL (reference sequence). CDR3 nucleotides: TGTGCCAGCAGCCCCGGGACTAGACCCCTCCATGAGCAGTTCTTC. It yields the protein CASSPGTRPLHEQFF.

V gene TRBV7-9 combines with J gene TRBJ2-3; the D gene is possibly TRBD1 (6 bases). Per germline, CDR1 SEHNR and CDR2 FQNEAQ (reference sequence). V lost 1 base to trimming and J lost 1 base, with 9 bases between them. CDR3 length equals 15 residues. This chain's CDR3 is CASSLGQVRTDTQYF. The CDR3 bases are TGTGCCAGCAGCTTAGGACAGGTCCGCACAGATACGCAGTATTTT.

The rearrangement joins TRBV28 to TRBJ1-5, with 8 bases fitting TRBD1. Per the germline V gene, CDR1 is MDHEN and CDR2 is SYDVKM. V shed 1 base, J shed 0 bases, and the junction held 17 bases outside the gene matches. The CDR3 sequence is 21 residues long. The CDR3 here is CASSLSPSDRGALYSNQPQHF. CDR3 nucleotides: TGTGCCAGCAGTTTATCCCCCAGCGACAGGGGTGCCCTGTATAGCAATCAGCCCCAGCATTTT.

The chain recombines TRBV18 with TRBJ2-5; 7 positions agree with TRBD1. Trimming took 1 base from V and 3 from J; bases not matched to a gene: 2. The CDR3 is 14 residues long. Germline CDR1 and CDR2: KGHSH and LQKENI. The CDR3 region is CASSPRQGKETQYF. DNA for the CDR3: TGTGCCAGCTCACCACGACAGGGAAAAGAGACCCAGTACTTC. Full variable domain (rest looked up from reference TRBV18 and TRBJ2-5): NAGVMQNPRHLVRRRGQEARLRCSPMKGHSHVYWYRQLPEEGLKFMVYLQKENIIDESGMPKERFSAEFPKEGPSILRIQQVVRGDSAAYFCASSPRQGKETQYFGPGTRLLVL.